The rows below give T cell receptor beta chains drawn from one sample of a study of blood T cell repertoires in COVID-19. Sequencing was performed with immunoSEQ multiplex PCR; in TCRdb, only in-frame clones are kept and a portion is missing. The sample yields approximately 300,000 clones, 87% seen once. Sequenced input: peripheral blood. All receptors come from a woman in her 50s who had recovered from COVID-19. CDR3s include the opening cysteine and the closing phenylalanine or tryptophan. Each record gives: V gene, J gene, D gene, clone size, CDR3 length, CDR3 DNA, CDR3 protein. A D gene is named only where the DNA matches it firmly. Part of the rows lack a size; the others show once, few, many or a class for expanded clones.

TRBV5-1	TRBJ2-4	TRBD1	-	16	TGCGCCAGCAGCCCTCGGACAGGGGGCGGCAAAAACATTCAGTACTTC	CASSPRTGGGKNIQYF
TRBV5-5	TRBJ1-1	TRBD1	few	14	TGTGCCAGCAGCTTCAACAGGGGCGCCAATGAAGCTTTCTTT	CASSFNRGANEAFF
TRBV7-9	TRBJ1-1	-	-	11	TGTGCCAGCAGCTTAGGCAGGGGAACTTTCTTT	CASSLGRGTFF
TRBV5-3	TRBJ1-4	TRBD1	-	18	TGTGCCAGAAGCCCCTCCCCGGGGACAGATGCAACTAATGAAAAACTGTTTTTT	CARSPSPGTDATNEKLFF
TRBV20-1	TRBJ2-7	-	-	11	TGCAGTGCTATAGAAGGGGTCGAGCAGTACTTC	CSAIEGVEQYF
TRBV28	TRBJ1-6	TRBD1	-	17	TGTGCCAGCAGTTACCGACAGGGAAGTTCCTATAATTCACCCCTCCACTTT	CASSYRQGSSYNSPLHF
TRBV28	TRBJ2-1	TRBD2	once	14	TGTGCCTGCATAGGGCTAGCGGGATACAATGAGCAGTTCTTC	CACIGLAGYNEQFF
TRBV3-1/TRBV3-2	TRBJ1-1	-	-	14	TGTGCCAGCAGCCAACTACTGAGAAACACTGAAGCTTTCTTT	CASSQLLRNTEAFF
TRBV28	TRBJ2-7	-	once	13	TGTGCCAGCAGCTTTCCTACTCCCTACGAGCAGTACTTC	CASSFPTPYEQYF
TRBV7-6	TRBJ1-3	TRBD1	-	16	TGTGCCAGCAGCCGGCGAGACAGGGGCTTGGGAAACACCATATATTTT	CASSRRDRGLGNTIYF
TRBV5-4	TRBJ1-1	-	-	11	TGTGCCAGCAGCTCAAATACTGAAGCTTTCTTT	CASSSNTEAFF
TRBV4-1	TRBJ2-7	TRBD2	-	15	TGCGCCAGCAGCCCCTTCGGGACTAGCTCCTACGAGCAGTACTTC	CASSPFGTSSYEQYF
TRBV5-1	TRBJ1-2	TRBD1	once	14	TGCGCCAGCAGCTTGGCCTACAGGGGTGACGGCTACACCTTC	CASSLAYRGDGYTF
TRBV18	TRBJ2-7	TRBD1	-	15	TGTGCCAGCTCACCACCGACTCCAGGGGGAAACGAGCAGTACTTC	CASSPPTPGGNEQYF
TRBV4-3	TRBJ2-2	TRBD1	-	14	TGCGCCAGCAGCCCAGGGGGAAGCACCGGGGAGCTGTTTTTT	CASSPGGSTGELFF
TRBV28	TRBJ1-2	-	-	12	TGTGCCAGCAGTCCTCCGGTCCGCCTCTACACCTTC	CASSPPVRLYTF